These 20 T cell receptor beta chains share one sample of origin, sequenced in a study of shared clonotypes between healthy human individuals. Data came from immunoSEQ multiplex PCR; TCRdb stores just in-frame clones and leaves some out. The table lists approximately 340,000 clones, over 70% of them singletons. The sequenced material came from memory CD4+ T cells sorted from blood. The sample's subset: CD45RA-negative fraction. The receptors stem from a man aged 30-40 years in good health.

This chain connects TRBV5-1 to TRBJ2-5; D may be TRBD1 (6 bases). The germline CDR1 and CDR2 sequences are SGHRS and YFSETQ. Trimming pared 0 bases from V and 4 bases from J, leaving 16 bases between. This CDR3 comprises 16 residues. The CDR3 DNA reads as TGCGCCAGCAGCTTGGCCGGCAGGGGCCTTTCAGAGACCCAGTACTTC. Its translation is CASSLAGRGLSETQYF.

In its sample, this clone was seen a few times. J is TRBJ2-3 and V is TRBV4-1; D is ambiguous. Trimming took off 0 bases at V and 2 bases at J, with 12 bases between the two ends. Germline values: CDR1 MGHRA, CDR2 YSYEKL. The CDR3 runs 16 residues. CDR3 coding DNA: TGCGCCAGCAGCCAAGAAGGCTGGTCGGTCACAGATACGCAGTATTTT. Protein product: CASSQEGWSVTDTQYF.

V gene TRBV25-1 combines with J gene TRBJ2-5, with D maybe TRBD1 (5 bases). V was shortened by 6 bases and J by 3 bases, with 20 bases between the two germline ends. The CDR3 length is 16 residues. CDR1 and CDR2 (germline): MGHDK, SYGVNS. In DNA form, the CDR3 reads TGTGCCAGCAGAAACTATGATGAGATGACAGAAGAGACCCAGTACTTC. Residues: CASRNYDEMTEETQYF. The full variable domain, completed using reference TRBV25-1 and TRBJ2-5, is EADIYQTPRYLVIGTGKKITLECSQTMGHDKMYWYQQDPGMELHLIHYSYGVNSTEKGDLSSESTVSRIRTEHFPLTLESARPSHTSQYLCASRNYDEMTEETQYFGPGTRLLVL.

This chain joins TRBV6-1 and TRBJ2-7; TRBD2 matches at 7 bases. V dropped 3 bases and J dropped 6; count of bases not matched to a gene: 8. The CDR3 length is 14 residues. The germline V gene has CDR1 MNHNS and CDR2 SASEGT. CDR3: CASSDGRGIGEQYF. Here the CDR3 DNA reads TGTGCCAGCAGTGATGGGAGGGGCATCGGCGAGCAGTACTTC.

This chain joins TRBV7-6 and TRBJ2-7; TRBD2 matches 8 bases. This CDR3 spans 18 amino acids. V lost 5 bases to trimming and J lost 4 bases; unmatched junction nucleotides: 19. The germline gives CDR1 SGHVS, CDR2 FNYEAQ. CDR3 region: CASSPQTGGLHTRYEQYF. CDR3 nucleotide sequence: TGTGCCAGCAGCCCACAAACGGGAGGGCTTCATACGAGATACGAGCAGTACTTC. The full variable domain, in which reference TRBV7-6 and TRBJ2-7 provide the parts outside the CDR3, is GAGVSQSPRYKVTKRGQDVALRCDPISGHVSLYWYRQALGQGPEFLTYFNYEAQQDKSGLPNDRFSAERPEGSISTLTIQRTEQRDSAMYRCASSPQTGGLHTRYEQYFGPGTRLTVT.

The CDR3, as DNA: TGTGCCTGGAGTGCGAACGACAGGGGACGCTCTGGAAACACCATATATTTT. As protein: CAWSANDRGRSGNTIYF. V gene TRBV30 combines with J gene TRBJ1-3; 8 nucleotides agree with TRBD1. The germline V gene encodes CDR1 GTSNPN and CDR2 SVGIG (reference sequence). The CDR3 has 17 residues. V was clipped by 1 base and J by 0 bases; unmatched bases: 8. The whole variable domain, filled in from reference TRBV30 and TRBJ1-3, reads SQTIHQWPATLVQPVGSPLSLECTVEGTSNPNLYWYRQAAGRGLQLLFYSVGIGQISSEVPQNLSASRPQDRQFILSSKKLLLSDSGFYLCAWSANDRGRSGNTIYFGEGSWLTVV.

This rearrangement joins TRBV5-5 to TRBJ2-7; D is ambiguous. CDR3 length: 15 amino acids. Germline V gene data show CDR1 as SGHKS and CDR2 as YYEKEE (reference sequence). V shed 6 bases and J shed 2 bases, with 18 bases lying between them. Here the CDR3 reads CASNPRRDDAYEQYF. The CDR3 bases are TGTGCCAGCAACCCAAGGAGAGACGACGCCTACGAGCAGTACTTC.

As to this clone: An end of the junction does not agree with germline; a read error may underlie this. In DNA form, the CDR3 reads TGTGCCAGCACCGTAAGGGACAGGGGGGATGAGCAGTTCTTC. Translating it yields CASTVRDRGDEQFF. The V gene is TRBV9, the J gene TRBJ2-1; 11 positions match TRBD1. Germline V gene sequence: CDR1 SGDLS, CDR2 YYNGEE. This CDR3 has 14 residues.

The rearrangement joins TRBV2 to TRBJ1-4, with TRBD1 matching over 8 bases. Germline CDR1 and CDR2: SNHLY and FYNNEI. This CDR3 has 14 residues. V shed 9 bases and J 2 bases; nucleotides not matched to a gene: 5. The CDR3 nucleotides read TGTGCCAGTGAGAGGGACAGGACTAATGAAAAACTGTTTTTT. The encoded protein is CASERDRTNEKLFF.

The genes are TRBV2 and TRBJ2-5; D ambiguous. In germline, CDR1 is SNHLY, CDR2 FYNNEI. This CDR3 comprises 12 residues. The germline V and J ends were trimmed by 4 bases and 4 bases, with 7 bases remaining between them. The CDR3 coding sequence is TGTGCCAGCAGTGTTCGTGTAGAGACCCAGTACTTC. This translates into CASSVRVETQYF.

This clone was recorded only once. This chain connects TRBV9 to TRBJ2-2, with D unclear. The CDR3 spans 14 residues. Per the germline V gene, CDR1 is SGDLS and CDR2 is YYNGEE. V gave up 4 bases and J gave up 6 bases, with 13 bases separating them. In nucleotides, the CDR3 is TGTGCCAGCAGCACCCTCGGGTTGTCCGGGGAGCTGTTTTTT. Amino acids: CASSTLGLSGELFF.

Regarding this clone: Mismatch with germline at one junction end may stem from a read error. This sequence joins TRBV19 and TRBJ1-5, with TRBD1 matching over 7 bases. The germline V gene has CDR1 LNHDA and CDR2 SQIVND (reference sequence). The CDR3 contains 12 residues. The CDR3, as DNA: TGTGCCAGTAGTATGATGGGGACAGTGCCTATTTTT. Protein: CASSMMGTVPIF.

The CDR3 DNA follows: TGTGCCAGCAGTTTATTGGCTAGCGGGAGGGCCAGGAATGAGCAGTTCTTC. Translating gives CASSLLASGRARNEQFF. This chain joins TRBV27 and TRBJ2-1; TRBD2 matches at 12 bases. Germline CDR1 is MNHEY and CDR2 is SMNVEV (reference sequence). V lost 1 base and J lost 7; bases outside the gene matches: 8. CDR3 length equals 17 residues.

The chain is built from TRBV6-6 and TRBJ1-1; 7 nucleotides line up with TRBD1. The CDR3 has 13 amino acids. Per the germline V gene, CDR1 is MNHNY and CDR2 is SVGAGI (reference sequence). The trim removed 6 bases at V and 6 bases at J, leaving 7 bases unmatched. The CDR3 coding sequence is TGTGCCAGCAGGCGAGACAGGGTGGCTGAAGCTTTCTTT. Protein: CASRRDRVAEAFF.

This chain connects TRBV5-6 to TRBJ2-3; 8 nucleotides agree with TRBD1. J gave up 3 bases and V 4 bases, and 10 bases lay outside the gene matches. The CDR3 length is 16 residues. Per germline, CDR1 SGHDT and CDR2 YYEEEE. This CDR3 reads CASSPETGVVTDTQYF. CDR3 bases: TGTGCCAGCAGCCCGGAGACAGGGGTAGTGACAGATACGCAGTATTTT.

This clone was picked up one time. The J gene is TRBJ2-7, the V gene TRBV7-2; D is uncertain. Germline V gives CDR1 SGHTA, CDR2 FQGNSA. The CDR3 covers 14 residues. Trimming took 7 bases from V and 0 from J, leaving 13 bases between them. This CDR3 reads CASTSNRASYEQYF. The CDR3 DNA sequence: TGTGCCAGCACCTCAAATCGGGCCTCCTACGAGCAGTACTTC.

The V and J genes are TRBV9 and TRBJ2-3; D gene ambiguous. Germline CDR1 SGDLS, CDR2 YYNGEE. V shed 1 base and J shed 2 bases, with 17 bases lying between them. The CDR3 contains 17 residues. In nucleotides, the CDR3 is TGTGCCAGCAGCGTATCAATAAATAAGGGAATCACAGATACGCAGTATTTT. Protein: CASSVSINKGITDTQYF.

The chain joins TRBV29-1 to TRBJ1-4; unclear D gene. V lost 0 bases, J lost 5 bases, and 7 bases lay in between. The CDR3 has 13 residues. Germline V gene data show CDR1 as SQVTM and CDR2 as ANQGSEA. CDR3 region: CSVEDLRNEKLFF. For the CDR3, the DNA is TGCAGCGTTGAAGACCTAAGGAATGAAAAACTGTTTTTT.

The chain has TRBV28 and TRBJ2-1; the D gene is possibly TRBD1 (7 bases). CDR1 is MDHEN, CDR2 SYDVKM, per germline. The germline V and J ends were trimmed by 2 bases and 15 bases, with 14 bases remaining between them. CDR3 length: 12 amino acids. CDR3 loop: CASSLRGQGGFF. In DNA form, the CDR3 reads TGTGCCAGCAGTTTAAGAGGGCAGGGGGGGTTCTTC.

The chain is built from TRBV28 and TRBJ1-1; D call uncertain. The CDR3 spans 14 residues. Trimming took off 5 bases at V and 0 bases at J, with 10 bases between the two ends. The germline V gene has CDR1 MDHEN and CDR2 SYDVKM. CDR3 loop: CASSPVRMNTEAFF. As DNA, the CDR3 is TGTGCCAGCAGTCCGGTTCGGATGAACACTGAAGCTTTCTTT.